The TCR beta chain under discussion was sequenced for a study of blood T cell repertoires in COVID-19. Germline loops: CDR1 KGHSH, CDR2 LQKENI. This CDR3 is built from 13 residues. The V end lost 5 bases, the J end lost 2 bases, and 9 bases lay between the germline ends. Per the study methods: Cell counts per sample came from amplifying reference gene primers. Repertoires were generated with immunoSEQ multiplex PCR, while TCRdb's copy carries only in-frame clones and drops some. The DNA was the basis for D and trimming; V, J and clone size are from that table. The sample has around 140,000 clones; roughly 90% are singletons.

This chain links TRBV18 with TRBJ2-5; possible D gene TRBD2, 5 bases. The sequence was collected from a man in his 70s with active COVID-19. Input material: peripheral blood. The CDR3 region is CASSRGLQETQYF. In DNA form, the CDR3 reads TGTGCCAGCTCAAGAGGGTTACAAGAGACCCAGTACTTC.